This T cell receptor (beta chain) was recorded in a study of graft-versus-host responses after intestinal transplantation. Whole-study findings and limits: Recipient marrow held GvH clones, some first seen in ileum or blood.

This CDR3 has 15 amino acids. The germline V and J ends were trimmed by 7 bases and 0 bases, with 12 bases remaining between them. Germline CDR1 MNHNS, CDR2 SASEGT. Repertoires were generated with immunoSEQ multiplex PCR, while TCRdb's copy carries only in-frame clones and drops some. The top ten clones hold 5.5% to 8% of a sample with under 7,000 clones, around 74% of them seen once. Comments on this clone: No antigen is known for it.

Lymphocytes from graft epithelium and lamina propria were isolated. The material sequenced was ileum tissue, taken 230 to 240 days after intestinal transplant. The chain has TRBV6-1 and TRBJ2-2, with no clear D. This clonotype was sampled from a human patient who received an intestinal transplant, so some T cells may come from the graft donor. The CDR3 sequence is CASTQEQPNTGELFF. As DNA, the CDR3 is TGTGCCAGCACCCAGGAACAGCCGAACACCGGGGAGCTGTTTTTT.